Listed below are T cell receptor beta chains from one sample, sequenced in a study of CD8 T cells in Susac syndrome. TCRdb reprocessed the immunoSEQ multiplex PCR reads with MiXCR, giving one entry per CDR3 protein. This table has about 240,000 distinct CDR3 sequences, about 95% appearing once. Input material: CD4+ T cells from PBMCs. Receptors originate from a human donor with Susac syndrome. The CDR3 runs from the conserved cysteine through the conserved F or W. A D gene is named only where the DNA matches it firmly. Size tells how often a clone was seen (once, few, many) or the class of an expanded clone, and some rows leave it out.

d_call clone_size j_call cdr3_length v_call cdr3_nt cdr3_aa
- - TRBJ1-2 15 TRBV3-1 TGTGCCAGCAGCCAAAATCAGGGGAGCGTCTATGGCTACACCTTC CASSQNQGSVYGYTF
- - TRBJ2-7 14 TRBV9 TGTGCCAGCAGCGTAGAAGGCTGGACCTACGAGCAGTACTTC CASSVEGWTYEQYF
TRBD1 - TRBJ1-1 16 TRBV20-1 TGCAGTGCTACGGGTTCGAGCAGGGGGCTTGACACTGAAGCTTTCTTT CSATGSSRGLDTEAFF
- - TRBJ1-1 11 TRBV29-1 TGCAGCGTTGTAATACAGCTTGAAGCTTTCTTT CSVVIQLEAFF
TRBD2 - TRBJ2-3 13 TRBV29-1 TGCAGCGGAGGCTGGGAGGGGAGGGATACGCAGTATTTT CSGGWEGRDTQYF
TRBD1 - TRBJ2-7 14 TRBV15 TGTGCCACCAGCTTAGACAGGGGTCCCTACGAGCAGTACTTC CATSLDRGPYEQYF
- once TRBJ1-2 14 TRBV20-1 TGCAGTGCTAGTGACCCTCGGGGAGAGTCCGGCTACACCTTC CSASDPRGESGYTF
TRBD2 - TRBJ2-5 15 TRBV20-1 TGCAGTGCTAGACTAGCGGGAGGGCAACAAGAGACCCAGTACTTC CSARLAGGQQETQYF
- - TRBJ2-5 12 TRBV5-4 TGTGCCAGCAGCTTGGAAGATGGGACCCAGTACTTC CASSLEDGTQYF
- - TRBJ2-3 13 TRBV11-2 TGTGCCAGCAGCCCAGCTGGAGGAGATACGCAGTATTTT CASSPAGGDTQYF
TRBD2 - TRBJ2-3 15 TRBV30 TGTGCCTGGAGAAACGGGAGGGAGGGCACAGATACGCAGTATTTT CAWRNGREGTDTQYF
- - TRBJ1-2 14 TRBV3-1 TGTGCCAGCAGCCAGTCCCGGGGGGTCCCTGGCTACACCTTC CASSQSRGVPGYTF
- - TRBJ1-2 13 TRBV12-3/TRBV12-4 TGTGCCAGCACCAAACAAGGGTGGCATGGCTACACCTTC CASTKQGWHGYTF
TRBD2 - TRBJ2-3 16 TRBV20-1 TGCAGTGCGGAGAAGAGAGCGGGAGGGGGCACAGATACGCAGTATTTT CSAEKRAGGGTDTQYF
- - TRBJ2-1 14 TRBV7-3 TGTGCCAGCAGCCAGCACCGGGCCAACAATGAGCAGTTCTTC CASSQHRANNEQFF
- - TRBJ1-5 11 TRBV12-5 TGTGCTAGTGGTTTAGGTCAGCCCCAGCATTTT CASGLGQPQHF
TRBD2 - TRBJ2-7 15 TRBV20-1 TGCAGTGCTAGAGGTTGGACTAGCGTACCCTACGAGCAGTACTTC CSARGWTSVPYEQYF
- - TRBJ2-5 16 TRBV7-9 TGTGCCAGCATACGCTATGTCGGGGGAGAAGTAGAGACCCAGTACTTC CASIRYVGGEVETQYF
- - TRBJ1-1 15 TRBV9 TGTGCCAGCAGCGTAGCGCCGACGGAGAACACTGAAGCTTTCTTT CASSVAPTENTEAFF
TRBD2 - TRBJ2-4 20 TRBV4-1 TGCGCCAGCAGCCAAGATGTGGGCGGGAGCCCCGGGTGGGCCAAAAACATTCAGTACTTC CASSQDVGGSPGWAKNIQYF